This T cell receptor beta chain was sequenced for a study of blood T cell repertoires in COVID-19 (dated by TCRdb to about 2020). Turning to the overall study: The collaborator samples originated in the United States, Italy and Spain and spanned the acute and convalescent phases of COVID-19. The prospective study material was composed of cDNA or gDNA derived from T cells, B-cell-depleted T cells, or PBMCs. The dataset comprised deeply sampled blood TCRbeta repertoires from subjects exposed to, actively infected with, or recovered from COVID-19. A freely available public database, intended as a resource for researchers studying the immune response to SARS-CoV-2, is where the repertoires were released. The samples were drawn from the first 160 participants of the ongoing ImmuneRACE study and from 950 to 1,500 subjects provided by 6 global collaborators. A de-identified subject ID, COVID-19 status, age in years and sex were almost always included in the sample metadata. HLA class I and class II types, where available, came from metadata supplied by the sample provider rather than from assay-based typing.

The immunoSEQ Assay, a bias-controlled multiplex PCR, was used to amplify TCRbeta CDR3 regions from genomic DNA. The authors processed their data as follows. Within the assay, amplification of reference gene primers was used to estimate how many nucleated cells each sample contained. To quantify the absolute abundance of each unique TCRbeta CDR3 rearrangement, sequence reads were collapsed and filtered. For each sample, productive Simpson clonality was calculated by taking the square root of Simpson's diversity index across productive rearrangements. The immuneACCESS repertoire file appears here via TCRdb, limited to in-frame rearrangements. These files lack a portion of the clones; in checked studies, under half of the deficit traces to unresolved V genes, and the cause of the others is not known. V and J calls and clone size are those listed in that table; D and trimming were worked out from the DNA. In this sample the table shows 220,000 or so clones, roughly 86% of which occur a single time. The top ten constitute 10% of the sample.

Summary of the overall study and its limitations: The quantity of clinical and demographic metadata differed by source and by participant and was supplied without curation.

One collaborating source in Seattle enrolled patients while the patients were actively infected and followed the patients over time throughout the course of disease. Whole blood was collected in K2EDTA tubes by collaborating institutions according to the institutions' own protocols. For TCRbeta analysis, collaborators shipped samples as frozen whole blood, isolated PBMCs, or DNA extracted from either of those sample types. Between the V and J ends, shortened by 4 bases and 4 bases respectively, the junction contains 12 bases. CDR3 length: 14 amino acids, cysteine to phenylalanine. Only the CDR3 DNA is retained, 42 bases long and in frame from the first base. The germline V gene provides CDR1 SGHRS and CDR2 YFSETQ. About this clone itself: The specificity of this receptor is unknown. Base qualities are not at hand, and no much larger clone is one base apart.

Sample: peripheral blood. The TCR comes from a woman between 50 and 59 years old with COVID-19, enrolled during active disease. The chain joins TRBV5-1 to TRBJ2-1; 6 matching bases give a weak D call of TRBD2. The CDR3 region reads CASSPGGGYNEQFF. The DNA sequence is given as TGCGCCAGCAGCCCCGGGGGAGGTTACAATGAGCAGTTCTTC.